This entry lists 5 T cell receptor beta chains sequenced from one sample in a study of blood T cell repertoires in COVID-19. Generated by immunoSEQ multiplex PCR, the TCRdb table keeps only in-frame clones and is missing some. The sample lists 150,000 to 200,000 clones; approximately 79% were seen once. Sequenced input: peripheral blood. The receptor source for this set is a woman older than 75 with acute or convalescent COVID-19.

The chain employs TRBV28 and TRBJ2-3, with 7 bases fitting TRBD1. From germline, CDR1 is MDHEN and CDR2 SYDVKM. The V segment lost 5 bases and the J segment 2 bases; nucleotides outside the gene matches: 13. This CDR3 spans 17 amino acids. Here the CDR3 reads CASSTSPGQTNTDTQYF. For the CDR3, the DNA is TGTGCCAGCAGTACATCCCCGGGACAGACGAACACAGATACGCAGTATTTT.

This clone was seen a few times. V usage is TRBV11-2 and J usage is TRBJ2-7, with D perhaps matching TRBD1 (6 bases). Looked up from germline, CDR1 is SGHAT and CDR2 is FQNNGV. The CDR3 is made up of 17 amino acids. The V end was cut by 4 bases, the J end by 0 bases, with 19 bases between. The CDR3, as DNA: TGTGCCAGCAGCTCACTAGTGGGACACTCGAGCTCCTACGAGCAGTACTTC. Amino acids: CASSSLVGHSSSYEQYF.

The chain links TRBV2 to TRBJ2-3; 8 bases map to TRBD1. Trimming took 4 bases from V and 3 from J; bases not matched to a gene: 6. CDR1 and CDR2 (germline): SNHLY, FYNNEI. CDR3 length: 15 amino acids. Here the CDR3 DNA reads TGTGCCAGCAGTGGACAGGGGCTTTCTACAGATACGCAGTATTTT. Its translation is CASSGQGLSTDTQYF.

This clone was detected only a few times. The CDR3 sequence is CASALTEAYGYTF. The CDR3 nucleotides are TGTGCCAGCGCCCTGACAGAGGCCTATGGCTACACCTTC. The J gene is TRBJ1-2, the V gene TRBV28, with D possibly being TRBD1 (5 bases). The V end lost 8 bases, the J end lost 4 bases, and 14 bases lay between the germline ends. In germline, CDR1 is MDHEN, CDR2 SYDVKM. The CDR3 spans 13 residues.

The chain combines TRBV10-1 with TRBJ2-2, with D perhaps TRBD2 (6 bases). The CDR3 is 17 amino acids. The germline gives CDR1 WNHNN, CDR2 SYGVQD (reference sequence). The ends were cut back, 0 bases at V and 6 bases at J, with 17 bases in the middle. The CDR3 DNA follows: TGCGCCAGCAGTGAGTCTTTCGGAGGGATATGGGCCGGGGAGCTGTTTTTT. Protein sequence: CASSESFGGIWAGELFF.